This TCR beta chain was obtained from a study of cytomegalovirus exposure and HLA in healthy donors. Study-wide findings and caveats: Certain indistinguishable V segments, among them TRBV6-2 and TRBV6-3, were excluded. Association of a missense DCLRE1C variant with TCR beta V- and J-gene trimming was reported in a later analysis.

Donors consisted of healthy bone marrow donors. To note about this clone: Its antigen is still unknown.

There are 16 residues in the CDR3. V lost 1 base to trimming and J lost 8 bases; unmatched junction nucleotides: 5. Germline lookup yields CDR1 SGHTA and CDR2 FQGTGA. The PCR made use of 60 Vbeta and 13 Jbeta primers. Per the authors' pipeline: A later analysis counted around 80 million unique TCR beta chains, about 10 million shared. The assay was immunoSEQ multiplex PCR, and TCRdb's table has in-frame clones only and misses some. D and trimming were read from the DNA, whereas the V and J calls and clone size are those reported in that table. The sample consists of about 180,000 clones, roughly four fifths of them appearing once.

Source material: PBMCs. The V and J genes are TRBV7-3 and TRBJ1-6, with 10 bases that match TRBD1. This TCR was recovered from a man between 18 and 29 years old in good health and CMV-seronegative. In nucleotides, the CDR3 is TGTGCCAGCAGCTTAAGGTCCGGGACAGGGGATTCACCCCTCCACTTT. Translation: CASSLRSGTGDSPLHF.